The 16 T cell receptor beta chains below come from one sample, sequenced in a study of pediatric ulcerative colitis. Clones were sequenced by immunoSEQ multiplex PCR, and TCRdb holds only the in-frame ones, with some missing. The data hold 54,000 or so clones, with about nine tenths observed a single time. The sample consisted of blood. All receptors derive from a boy aged 5-17 years who was a control in a study of pediatric ulcerative colitis.

This clone was seen once. The chain employs TRBV27 and TRBJ2-2, with 15 bases aligning to TRBD2. Germline assignment: CDR1 MNHEY and CDR2 SMNVEV (reference sequence). The length of the CDR3 is 18 residues. The J segment lost 6 bases and the V segment lost 2 bases, leaving 7 bases of the junction unmatched. CDR3 in DNA: TGTGCCAGCAGTTTACGGACTAGCGGGGGGGCCGGGCCCGGGGAGCTGTTTTTT. Its protein is CASSLRTSGGAGPGELFF.

This clone has only one observation. The chain recombines TRBV11-2 with TRBJ1-4, with D maybe TRBD1 (6 bases). The germline V and J ends were trimmed by 3 bases and 3 bases, with 11 bases remaining between them. Germline V gene sequence: CDR1 SGHAT, CDR2 FQNNGV. The CDR3 consists of 15 residues. CDR3 coding DNA: TGTGCCAGCAGCTTCGACAGGCCTCCTAATGAAAAACTGTTTTTT. It yields the protein CASSFDRPPNEKLFF. The variable domain in full, completed from reference TRBV11-2 and TRBJ1-4, reads EAGVAQSPRYKIIEKRQSVAFWCNPISGHATLYWYQQILGQGPKLLIQFQNNGVVDDSQLPKDRFSAERLKGVDSTLKIQPAKLEDSAVYLCASSFDRPPNEKLFFGSGTQLSVL.

The chain links TRBV6-5 to TRBJ1-1; weak D call: TRBD1 (6 bases). The CDR3 is made up of 16 amino acids. Trimming removed 1 base from V and 10 bases from J, with 22 bases in between. Looked up from germline, CDR1 is MNHEY and CDR2 is SVGAGI. Written as DNA, the CDR3 is TGTGCCAGCAGTTACTTCTTACAGGGTCTCGGACCGGCAGCTTTCTTT. It translates to CASSYFLQGLGPAAFF.

This clone was picked up one time. J is TRBJ2-1 and V is TRBV19; no reliable D call. This CDR3 comprises 14 residues. V shed 7 bases and J shed 5 bases, with 15 bases lying between them. Germline-derived CDR1 and CDR2 are LNHDA and SQIVND (reference sequence). The CDR3 DNA reads TGTGCCAGTACCCCCGCATGGGGTAACAATGAGCAGTTCTTC. Amino acids: CASTPAWGNNEQFF.

This chain's CDR3 is CASSPQTLRGYQETQYF. In nucleotides, the CDR3 is TGTGCCAGCAGCCCCCAGACACTAAGGGGGTACCAAGAGACCCAGTACTTC. The chain carries TRBV11-3 and TRBJ2-5; tentatively, D is TRBD1 (6 bases). The CDR3 runs 17 residues. Trimming took off 5 bases at V and 0 bases at J, with 19 bases between the two ends. From germline, CDR1 is SGHNT and CDR2 YENEEA.

Here the CDR3 DNA reads TGCAGCGTGAAAACTAGCGGGGGACTACTAGAGCAGTACTTC. It translates to CSVKTSGGLLEQYF. The chain uses TRBV29-1 and TRBJ2-7; 11 nucleotides align to TRBD2. CDR3 length: 14 residues. J lost 7 bases, V lost 6 bases, and 11 bases had no gene match. Germline lookup yields CDR1 SQVTM and CDR2 ANQGSEA.

This clone was seen only a few times. CDR3 sequence: CASSTDRGAYEQYF. CDR3 bases: TGTGCCAGTAGTACGGACAGGGGGGCCTACGAGCAGTACTTC. This rearrangement joins TRBV19 to TRBJ2-7; 10 nucleotides match TRBD1. The J segment lost 2 bases and the V segment lost 4 bases, leaving 2 bases of the junction unmatched. CDR3 length: 14 residues. The V gene's germline CDR1 is LNHDA and CDR2 SQIVND (reference sequence).

This clone was detected a few times. The gene calls are TRBV19 and TRBJ2-2; possibly TRBD2 for D (6 bases). The CDR3 is made up of 14 amino acids. CDR1 is LNHDA and CDR2 is SQIVND in the germline V gene (reference sequence). The germline V and J ends were trimmed by 4 bases and 7 bases, with 13 bases remaining between them. Written as DNA, the CDR3 is TGTGCCAGTAGTACCTCTAGCGCGAGCGGGGAGCTGTTTTTT. This gives the protein CASSTSSASGELFF.

The V call is TRBV30, the J call TRBJ1-2; D unclear. The CDR3 sequence is 15 residues long. CDR1 is GTSNPN and CDR2 is SVGIG in the germline V gene (reference sequence). The V end lost 3 bases, the J end lost 5 bases, and 19 bases lay between the germline ends. CDR3 amino acids: CAWSPDRRVRYGYTF. Here the CDR3 DNA reads TGTGCCTGGAGCCCAGACCGGCGAGTGAGGTATGGCTACACCTTC.

The V gene is TRBV23-1, the J gene TRBJ1-1; 9 nucleotides match TRBD1. TRBV23-1 is placed among ORFs of uncertain function. This CDR3 contains 16 residues. Trimming at V came to 2 bases and at J to 4 bases, leaving 8 bases not matched to a gene. In nucleotides, the CDR3 is TGCGCCAGCAGTCAACCAGGACAGGGGTTGGGCACTGAAGCTTTCTTT. It translates to CASSQPGQGLGTEAFF.

A few counts support this clone. The chain links TRBV7-2 to TRBJ1-5, with D unresolved. CDR3 size: 13 residues. V was cut by 1 base and J by 5 bases, with 6 bases left in between. Looked up from germline, CDR1 is SGHTA and CDR2 is FQGNSA. Here the CDR3 DNA reads TGTGCCAGCAGCTTAGTGGTAGATCAGCCCCAGCATTTT. This codes for CASSLVVDQPQHF.

This chain links TRBV5-1 with TRBJ1-1, with D possibly TRBD1 on 6 matching bases. This CDR3 contains 17 residues. CDR1 is SGHRS, CDR2 YFSETQ, per germline. V was pared by 3 bases and J by 1 base, with 19 bases between. The CDR3 here is CASSSREQGDGNTEAFF. As DNA, the CDR3 is TGCGCCAGCAGCTCGAGAGAACAGGGTGACGGGAACACTGAAGCTTTCTTT. Based on the CDR3 plus reference TRBV5-1 and TRBJ1-1, the full variable domain is KAGVTQTPRYLIKTRGQQVTLSCSPISGHRSVSWYQQTPGQGLQFLFEYFSETQRNKGNFPGRFSGRQFSNSRSEMNVSTLELGDSALYLCASSSREQGDGNTEAFFGQGTRLTVV.

The V gene is TRBV19, the J gene TRBJ1-5; D gene ambiguous. In germline, CDR1 is LNHDA, CDR2 SQIVND (reference sequence). This CDR3 spans 15 amino acids. Trimming removed 2 bases from V and 4 bases from J, with 12 bases in between. CDR3 region: CASSIISGRNQPQHF. In DNA, the CDR3 is TGTGCCAGTAGTATAATTTCGGGCAGAAATCAGCCCCAGCATTTT. Supplemented by reference TRBV19 and TRBJ1-5, the full variable domain reads DGGITQSPKYLFRKEGQNVTLSCEQNLNHDAMYWYRQDPGQGLRLIYYSQIVNDFQKGDIAEGYSVSREKKESFPLTVTSAQKNPTAFYLCASSIISGRNQPQHFGDGTRLSIL.

This chain uses TRBV11-2 with TRBJ2-7; 8 bases are a match to TRBD2. The CDR3 has 14 residues. CDR1 and CDR2 from the germline V gene are SGHAT and FQNNGV. V dropped 6 bases and J dropped 4; count of bases not matched to a gene: 8. CDR3 in DNA: TGTGCCAGCAGAATACTGGCTAGCGGGTACGAGCAGTACTTC. Protein: CASRILASGYEQYF.

The genes are TRBV7-9 and TRBJ2-3, with no clear D. Germline V CDR1 and CDR2: SEHNR, FQNEAQ (reference sequence). The CDR3 spans 15 residues. Trimming took 5 bases from V and 0 from J, leaving 12 bases between them. The CDR3: CASSKTNPSTDTQYF. In nucleotides, the CDR3 is TGTGCCAGCAGCAAGACAAACCCTAGCACAGATACGCAGTATTTT. The full variable domain, rest sourced from reference TRBV7-9 and TRBJ2-3, is DTGVSQNPRHKITKRGQNVTFRCDPISEHNRLYWYRQTLGQGPEFLTYFQNEAQLEKSRLLSDRFSAERPKGSFSTLEIQRTEQGDSAMYLCASSKTNPSTDTQYFGPGTRLTVL.

The V call is TRBV14, the J call TRBJ2-3; 13 nucleotides align to TRBD2. The CDR3 runs to 21 residues. Germline CDR1 and CDR2: SGHDN and FVKESK. V dropped 2 bases and J dropped 2; count of bases not matched to a gene: 16. The CDR3 DNA is TGTGCCAGCAGCCAATTAAGAACTAGCGGGGGGGCCTACCAAATCACAGATACGCAGTATTTT. It encodes CASSQLRTSGGAYQITDTQYF.